Here is one T cell receptor (beta chain) with its context. This table comes from immunoSEQ multiplex PCR, and its TCRdb copy is limited to in-frame clones, with some not included. The sample records roughly 86,000 clones, approximately 83% being singletons. The data were obtained in a study of blood T cell repertoires in COVID-19. Germline V gene sequence: CDR1 MNHEY, CDR2 SVGAGI. V gave up 5 bases and J gave up 3 bases, with 17 bases separating them. CDR3 length: 15 residues. This clonotype originated in a man aged 55 to 70 with acute or convalescent COVID-19. Material: peripheral blood. The V gene is TRBV6-5, the J gene TRBJ2-7, with D perhaps matching TRBD1 (6 bases). The CDR3 spells CASSISGTPNYEQYF. Written as DNA, the CDR3 is TGTGCCAGCAGTATCTCCGGGACACCCAACTACGAGCAGTACTTC.